This passage covers 10 T cell receptor beta chains from one sample sequenced in a study of molecular identifiers for immune sequencing clone quantification. TCRdb re-analysed the PCR reads in MiXCR, keeping a single row per CDR3 protein. Among 79,000 or so distinct CDR3 sequences listed, 20% to 25% were seen once. Specimen: naive CD8+ T cells from blood, with Jurkat cell RNA spiked in. Subset specified: FACS-sorted CD8+CD4-CCR7+CD45RA+ naive T cells. These receptors all come from a human donor in good health. Some libraries in this study had Jurkat cell RNA spiked in.

CDR3 sequence (DNA): TGTGCCCGCCGCTCCGGGACAGGCTACGAGCAGTACTTC. It translates to CARRSGTGYEQYF. The chain couples TRBV7-2 to TRBJ2-7, with 8 bases aligning to TRBD1. Germline V gene sequence: CDR1 SGHTA, CDR2 FQGNSA. The CDR3 extends over 13 amino acids. J lost 3 bases, V lost 11 bases, and 9 bases had no gene match. Filled out from reference TRBV7-2 and TRBJ2-7, the complete variable domain reads GAGVSQSPSNKVTEKGKDVELRCDPISGHTALYWYRQSLGQGLEFLIYFQGNSAPDKSGLPSDRFSAERTGGSVSTLTIQRTQQEDSAVYLCARRSGTGYEQYFGPGTRLTVT.

The chain recombines TRBV19 with TRBJ1-1; D unclear. Trimming stripped 5 bases from V and 4 bases from J, with 23 bases between. Germline-derived CDR1 and CDR2 are LNHDA and SQIVND (reference sequence). The CDR3 is 17 amino acids. Here the CDR3 reads CASSPRPGQPQSTEAFF. Written as DNA, the CDR3 is TGTGCCAGTAGTCCCCGACCTGGGCAGCCGCAGAGCACTGAAGCTTTCTTT.

There are a few counts of this clonotype. This chain links TRBV4-1 with TRBJ1-5, with 11 nucleotides matching TRBD1. The CDR3 is made up of 16 amino acids. Losses at the gene ends were 3 bases for V and 7 bases for J; bases not matched to a gene: 8. Germline V gene sequence: CDR1 MGHRA, CDR2 YSYEKL. For the CDR3, the DNA is TGCGCCAGCAGCCACCGGACAGGGGGCGCGGGGCAGCCCCAGCATTTT. It codes for CASSHRTGGAGQPQHF.

Only a few counts were recorded for this clonotype. The rearrangement uses TRBV12-3 or TRBV12-4 and TRBJ2-1, with TRBD2 matching over 9 bases. The CDR3 length is 14 residues. V lost 2 bases and J lost 9; bases outside the gene matches: 5. The CDR3 bases are TGTGCCAGCAGTTTACCTAGCGGGATGGGTGAGCAGTTCTTC. Encoded protein: CASSLPSGMGEQFF.

The sample holds a few counts of this clonotype. This chain connects TRBV11-2 to TRBJ2-2, with a possible D match to TRBD1 (5 bases). V was shortened by 3 bases and J by 5 bases, with 19 bases between the two germline ends. Germline V gene data show CDR1 as SGHAT and CDR2 as FQNNGV. The CDR3 sequence is 17 residues long. The CDR3 DNA reads TGTGCCAGCAGCTTTTATTCCGGACCTAGGGGAACCGGGGAGCTGTTTTTT. It encodes CASSFYSGPRGTGELFF.

The chain carries TRBV20-1 and TRBJ1-2; TRBD1 matches at 9 bases. Losses at the gene ends were 6 bases for V and 4 bases for J; bases not matched to a gene: 3. CDR1 and CDR2 (germline): DFQATT, SNEGSKA (reference sequence). The CDR3 sequence is 12 residues long. CDR3 sequence (DNA): TGCAGTGCGAAGGACAGGGGCTATGGCTACACCTTC. Its translation: CSAKDRGYGYTF.

J is TRBJ2-1 and V is TRBV4-3, with a possible D match to TRBD2 (6 bases). CDR3 length: 16 amino acids. Deletions cut 1 base from V and 9 bases from J, with 19 bases between. Germline values: CDR1 LGHNA, CDR2 YSLEER. The CDR3, as DNA: TGCGCCAGCAGCCAAGCCATGCGGGGAGCGCTTGTTGAGCAGTTCTTC. The encoded protein is CASSQAMRGALVEQFF.

About this clonotype itself: This may stem from a read error, because a much larger clone lies one nucleotide away. The J gene is TRBJ2-3, the V gene TRBV7-6; maybe TRBD2 (7 bases). This CDR3 has 13 amino acids. Looked up from germline, CDR1 is SGHVS and CDR2 is FNYEAQ. Written as DNA, the CDR3 is TGTGCCTGCAGCTTAGGCGGCGGGGGCACGCAGTATTTT. It encodes CACSLGGGGTQYF.

On this clonotype itself: Sequence at one end of the junction differs from germline and may be a read error. The chain recombines TRBV19 with TRBJ2-2, with 7 positions matching TRBD2. CDR3 size: 13 residues. Germline V gene sequence: CDR1 LNHDA, CDR2 SQIVND (reference sequence). The CDR3 bases are TGTGCCACCACCGAGGGAGGGGCCGGGGGGCTGTTTTTT. It encodes CATTEGGAGGLFF.

The chain carries TRBV4-2 and TRBJ2-2; D may correspond to TRBD1 or TRBD2 (5 bases each). Germline V gives CDR1 LGHNA, CDR2 YNFKEQ. CDR3 length equals 15 residues. V shed 4 bases and J shed 5 bases, with 14 bases lying between them. CDR3 bases: TGTGCCAGCAGCCCTGGGGCTAGCCTAACCGGGGAGCTGTTTTTT. Its translation: CASSPGASLTGELFF.